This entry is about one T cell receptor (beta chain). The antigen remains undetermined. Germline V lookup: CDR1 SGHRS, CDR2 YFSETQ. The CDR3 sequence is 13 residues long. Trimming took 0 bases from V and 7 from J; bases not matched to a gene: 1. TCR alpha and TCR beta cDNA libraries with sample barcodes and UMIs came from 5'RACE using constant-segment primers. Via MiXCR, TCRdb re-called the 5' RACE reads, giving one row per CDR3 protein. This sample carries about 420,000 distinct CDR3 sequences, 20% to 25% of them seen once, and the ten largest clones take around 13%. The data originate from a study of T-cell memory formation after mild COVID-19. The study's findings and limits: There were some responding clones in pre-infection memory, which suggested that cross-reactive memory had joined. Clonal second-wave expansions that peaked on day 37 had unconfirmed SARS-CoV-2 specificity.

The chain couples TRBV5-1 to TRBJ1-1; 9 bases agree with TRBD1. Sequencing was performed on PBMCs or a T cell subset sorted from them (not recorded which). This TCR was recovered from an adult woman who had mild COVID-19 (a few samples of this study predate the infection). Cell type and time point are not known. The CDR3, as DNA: TGCGCCAGCAGCTTGGGACAGGGGGTTGAAGCTTTCTTT. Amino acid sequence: CASSLGQGVEAFF. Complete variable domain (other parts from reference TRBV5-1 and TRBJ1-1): KAGVTQTPRYLIKTRGQQVTLSCSPISGHRSVSWYQQTPGQGLQFLFEYFSETQRNKGNFPGRFSGRQFSNSRSEMNVSTLELGDSALYLCASSLGQGVEAFFGQGTRLTVV.